The 25 T cell receptor beta chains reported below all come from one sample, sequenced in a study of identical twins' blood T cells. A single record per CDR3 protein comes from TCRdb applying MiXCR to the 5' RACE reads. Of 350,000 to 400,000 distinct CDR3 sequences in the sample, over 25% were seen once. Specimen: PBMCs. The source is a woman aged 18-49 years in good health.

This clonotype was seen at least ten times. The V and J genes are TRBV6-6 and TRBJ1-5; D not certain. Trimming took off 5 bases at V and 3 bases at J, with 17 bases between the two ends. The germline V gene encodes CDR1 MNHNY and CDR2 SVGAGI (reference sequence). This CDR3 has 16 amino acids. CDR3 sequence (DNA): TGTGCCAGCAGTGACGGATTTTCGGTCTTCAATCAGCCCCAGCATTTT. Encoded protein: CASSDGFSVFNQPQHF.

This clonotype was detected many times. The chain joins TRBV3-1 to TRBJ1-5; no reliable D call. From germline, CDR1 is LGHDT and CDR2 YNNKEL (reference sequence). The CDR3 spans 12 residues. The V end lost 4 bases, the J end lost 6 bases, and 7 bases lay between the germline ends. CDR3 sequence: CASSLSGQPQHF. The CDR3 DNA sequence: TGTGCCAGCAGCCTGTCTGGTCAGCCCCAGCATTTT. Drawing the rest from reference TRBV3-1 and TRBJ1-5, the complete variable domain is DTAVSQTPKYLVTQMGNDKSIKCEQNLGHDTMYWYKQDSKKFLKIMFSYNNKELIINETVPNRFSPKSPDKAHLNLHINSLELGDSAVYFCASSLSGQPQHFGDGTRLSIL.

This chain joins TRBV7-2 and TRBJ2-2; D ambiguous. CDR1 is SGHTA, CDR2 FQGNSA, per germline. With 3 bases removed from V and 7 bases from J, the gap between germline ends came to 15 bases. This CDR3 contains 15 residues. Here the CDR3 reads CASSLVSGPDGELFF. The DNA for the CDR3 is TGTGCCAGCAGCTTGGTGTCAGGTCCTGACGGGGAGCTGTTTTTT. The full variable domain, in which reference TRBV7-2 and TRBJ2-2 provide the parts outside the CDR3, is GAGVSQSPSNKVTEKGKDVELRCDPISGHTALYWYRQSLGQGLEFLIYFQGNSAPDKSGLPSDRFSAERTGGSVSTLTIQRTQQEDSAVYLCASSLVSGPDGELFFGEGSRLTVL.

This clonotype was picked up a small number of times. The V gene is TRBV27, the J gene TRBJ2-1; 12 nucleotides line up with TRBD1. The trim removed 8 bases at V and 7 bases at J, leaving 9 bases unmatched. The germline V gene encodes CDR1 MNHEY and CDR2 SMNVEV (reference sequence). This CDR3 spans 15 amino acids. CDR3 loop: CASSPGTGGGNEQFF. As DNA, the CDR3 is TGTGCCAGCTCCCCTGGGACAGGGGGCGGGAATGAGCAGTTCTTC.

J is TRBJ2-1 and V is TRBV10-3, with 12 positions matching TRBD2. The ends lost 7 bases at V and 7 bases at J; junction bases unmatched: 2. Germline V gene lookup returns CDR1 ENHRY and CDR2 SYGVKD. This CDR3 has 13 amino acids. CDR3 loop: CAITSGRVNEQFF. In DNA form, the CDR3 reads TGTGCCATCACTAGCGGGAGGGTAAATGAGCAGTTCTTC.

The chain is built from TRBV10-3 and TRBJ1-4; D ambiguous. Trimming stripped 6 bases from V and 5 bases from J, with 19 bases between. Germline CDR1 and CDR2: ENHRY and SYGVKD. This CDR3 has 16 residues. The DNA for the CDR3 is TGTGCCATCAGCAAATATGGATGGGCGAGAAATGAAAAACTGTTTTTT. Amino acids: CAISKYGWARNEKLFF.

The table lists this clonotype with a few counts. The chain uses TRBV6-6 and TRBJ2-7; no clear D. Germline CDR1 MNHNY, CDR2 SVGAGI (reference sequence). This CDR3 has 11 residues. Deletions cut 9 bases from V and 5 bases from J, with 11 bases between. CDR3 residues: CASLTGNEQYF. The CDR3 nucleotides are TGTGCCAGTTTGACCGGAAACGAGCAGTACTTC.

This clonotype was seen more than once but under ten times. The chain is built from TRBV5-1 and TRBJ2-7; 12 positions agree with TRBD2. J lost 0 bases, V lost 2 bases, and 9 bases had no gene match. The germline V gene has CDR1 SGHRS and CDR2 YFSETQ. There are 18 residues in the CDR3. CDR3 DNA sequence: TGCGCCAGCAGCTTCTCGACTAGCGGGAGTCCCAGCTCCTACGAGCAGTACTTC. This translates into CASSFSTSGSPSSYEQYF.

Ten or more counts support this clonotype. The genes are TRBV20-1 and TRBJ1-1; D uncertain. CDR3 size: 14 residues. Germline-derived CDR1 and CDR2 are DFQATT and SNEGSKA (reference sequence). Between the trimmed V and J ends, which lost 1 base and 6 bases, there was a span of 15 bases. The CDR3: CSARGPPDSSEAFF. DNA of the CDR3: TGCAGTGCTAGAGGCCCCCCGGACTCTTCTGAAGCTTTCTTT.

The chain has TRBV29-1 and TRBJ1-1, with D tentatively TRBD1 (6 bases). V was trimmed by 6 bases and J by 9 bases, leaving 23 bases between them. This CDR3 spans 14 amino acids. CDR1 and CDR2 (germline): SQVTM, ANQGSEA. This CDR3 reads CSVSFQGISVKAFF. The CDR3 nucleotides read TGCAGCGTCAGCTTTCAGGGGATATCTGTTAAAGCTTTCTTT.

The J gene is TRBJ1-2, the V gene TRBV30; TRBD1 matches 11 bases. V gave up 4 bases and J gave up 0 bases; unmatched junction bases: 16. CDR1 GTSNPN and CDR2 SVGIG come from the germline V gene (reference sequence). The CDR3 is made up of 19 amino acids. The CDR3 DNA reads as TGTGCCTGGAATCCGATACGAGGGACAGGGGGTTTTTCTAACTATGGCTACACCTTC. Amino acids: CAWNPIRGTGGFSNYGYTF. The variable domain in full, completed from reference TRBV30 and TRBJ1-2, reads SQTIHQWPATLVQPVGSPLSLECTVEGTSNPNLYWYRQAAGRGLQLLFYSVGIGQISSEVPQNLSASRPQDRQFILSSKKLLLSDSGFYLCAWNPIRGTGGFSNYGYTFGSGTRLTVV.

The chain joins TRBV10-3 to TRBJ2-7; the D is unclear. This CDR3 is 13 amino acids long. Germline lookup yields CDR1 ENHRY and CDR2 SYGVKD. V dropped 6 bases and J dropped 3 bases, with 12 bases sitting between them. The CDR3 nucleotides are TGTGCCATCAGCCCAGGTCAGGTCTACGAGCAGTACTTC. It specifies CAISPGQVYEQYF.

This clonotype was counted between two and nine times. V usage is TRBV3-1 and J usage is TRBJ1-5; possible D gene TRBD1, 5 bases. Germline V gene sequence: CDR1 LGHDT, CDR2 YNNKEL (reference sequence). Between the trimmed V and J ends, which lost 3 bases and 6 bases, there was a span of 15 bases. CDR3 length equals 15 residues. CDR3 nucleotides: TGTGCCAGCAGCCAGCCGGGACGGACCCCTCAGCCCCAGCATTTT. It encodes CASSQPGRTPQPQHF.

CDR3 nucleotide sequence: TGTGCCATCAGTGAGTCGAGCCAGGCGACGAACACCGGGGAGCTGTTTTTT. Amino acids: CAISESSQATNTGELFF. The chain is built from TRBV10-3 and TRBJ2-2, with unresolved D. From germline, CDR1 is ENHRY and CDR2 SYGVKD. CDR3 length: 17 residues. The V end was cut by 0 bases, the J end by 0 bases, with 11 bases between.

Only a few counts were recorded for this clonotype. The CDR3 region is CASSGGDNQPQHF. The CDR3 DNA is TGTGCCAGCTCGGGGGGGGACAATCAGCCCCAGCATTTT. The chain joins TRBV18 to TRBJ1-5, with D perhaps matching TRBD1 (5 bases). Trimming took off 6 bases at V and 3 bases at J, with 9 bases between the two ends. The CDR3 totals 13 residues. From germline, CDR1 is KGHSH and CDR2 LQKENI.

V gene TRBV20-1 combines with J gene TRBJ1-5; TRBD1 matches 9 bases. Germline CDR1 and CDR2: DFQATT and SNEGSKA (reference sequence). There are 14 residues in the CDR3. V trimming: 6 bases; J trimming: 6 bases; junction bases outside the gene matches: 9. CDR3 sequence (DNA): TGCAGTGCGATCTCCGGGACAGGGATTCAGCCCCAGCATTTT. This codes for CSAISGTGIQPQHF.

About this clonotype: Sequence at one end of the junction differs from germline and may be a read error. V is TRBV20-1 and J is TRBJ1-1, with TRBD1 matching over 9 bases. Germline V gene lookup returns CDR1 DFQATT and CDR2 SNEGSKA (reference sequence). This CDR3 has 14 residues. CDR3 coding DNA: TGCAGTGCTAGAGGACAGGGGGGAACGACTGAACCTTTCTTT. Its protein is CSARGQGGTTEPFF.

This clonotype occurred a few times. J is TRBJ2-3 and V is TRBV10-3, with a possible D match to TRBD2 (5 bases). This CDR3 is 13 amino acids long. Germline assignment: CDR1 ENHRY and CDR2 SYGVKD. V was shortened by 6 bases and J by 5 bases, with 12 bases between the two germline ends. The CDR3 DNA sequence: TGTGCCATCAGCCCCGAAGGGAGAGATACGCAGTATTTT. Translation: CAISPEGRDTQYF.

As for this clonotype: This could be a read error, since a much larger clone is one nucleotide away. The chain joins TRBV6-5 to TRBJ1-6, with 10 positions matching TRBD1. CDR1 is MNHEY, CDR2 SVGAGI, per germline. The CDR3 length is 15 residues. In DNA, the CDR3 is TGTGCCAGCAGATCGTGGGACAGGGGAAATTCACCCCCCCACTTT. Its translation: CASRSWDRGNSPPHF.

The V call is TRBV9, the J call TRBJ2-2; D is ambiguous. V lost 4 bases to trimming and J lost 0 bases, with 7 bases between them. Germline-derived CDR1 and CDR2 are SGDLS and YYNGEE. This CDR3 has 14 residues. In DNA, the CDR3 is TGTGCCAGCAGCCGCTACCCGAACACCGGGGAGCTGTTTTTT. Translated: CASSRYPNTGELFF.

The chain has TRBV20-1 and TRBJ1-1, with TRBD1 identical over 10 bases. The CDR3 is made up of 16 amino acids. J lost 1 base, V lost 4 bases, and 9 bases had no gene match. Germline CDR1 is DFQATT and CDR2 is SNEGSKA (reference sequence). CDR3: CSAIWGQGFRNTEAFF. The CDR3 region has the DNA TGCAGTGCTATTTGGGGACAGGGGTTCCGGAACACTGAAGCTTTCTTT.

J is TRBJ1-4 and V is TRBV20-1, with D unresolved. Germline CDR1 and CDR2: DFQATT and SNEGSKA (reference sequence). Trimming cost V 5 bases and J 6 bases, with 13 bases left between them. The CDR3 contains 13 residues. This chain's CDR3 is CSARTRNHEKLFF. CDR3 DNA: TGCAGTGCTCGGACTCGAAACCATGAAAAACTGTTTTTT.

This clonotype was recorded a few times. An end of the junction does not agree with germline; a read error may underlie this. The rearrangement joins TRBV12-3 or TRBV12-4 to TRBJ2-1; D possibly corresponds to TRBD2 (5 bases). CDR3 length: 13 amino acids. This CDR3 reads CASSLREDNEQLF. CDR3 coding DNA: TGTGCCAGCAGTTTACGGGAAGACAATGAGCAGCTCTTC.

This clonotype appeared a few times. This chain joins TRBV20-1 and TRBJ1-2; D is ambiguous. CDR1 DFQATT and CDR2 SNEGSKA come from the germline V gene (reference sequence). Trimming took off 3 bases at V and 7 bases at J, with 12 bases between the two ends. The CDR3 is 12 amino acids. The CDR3 DNA follows: TGCAGTGCTAGTGCGGCGGCTTTTGGCTACACCTTC. Protein: CSASAAAFGYTF.

The genes are TRBV28 and TRBJ1-2, with 8 bases matching TRBD1. Germline CDR1 and CDR2: MDHEN and SYDVKM. The ends lost 5 bases at V and 12 bases at J; junction bases unmatched: 8. This CDR3 is 12 amino acids long. CDR3 sequence: CASSPSGTGNTF. As DNA, the CDR3 is TGTGCCAGCAGTCCCTCCGGGACAGGTAACACCTTC.